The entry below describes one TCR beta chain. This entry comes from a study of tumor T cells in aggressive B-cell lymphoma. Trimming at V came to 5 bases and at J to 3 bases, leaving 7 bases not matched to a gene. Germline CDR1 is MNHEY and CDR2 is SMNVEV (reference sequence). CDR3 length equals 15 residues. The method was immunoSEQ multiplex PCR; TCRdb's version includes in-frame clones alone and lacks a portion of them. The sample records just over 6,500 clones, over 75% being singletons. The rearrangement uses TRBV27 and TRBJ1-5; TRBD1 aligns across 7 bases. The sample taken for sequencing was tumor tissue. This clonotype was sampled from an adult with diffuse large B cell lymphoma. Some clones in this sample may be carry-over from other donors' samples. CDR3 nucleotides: TGTGCCAGCAGTCCGCTGACAGGGACCAATCAGCCCCAGCATTTT. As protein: CASSPLTGTNQPQHF.